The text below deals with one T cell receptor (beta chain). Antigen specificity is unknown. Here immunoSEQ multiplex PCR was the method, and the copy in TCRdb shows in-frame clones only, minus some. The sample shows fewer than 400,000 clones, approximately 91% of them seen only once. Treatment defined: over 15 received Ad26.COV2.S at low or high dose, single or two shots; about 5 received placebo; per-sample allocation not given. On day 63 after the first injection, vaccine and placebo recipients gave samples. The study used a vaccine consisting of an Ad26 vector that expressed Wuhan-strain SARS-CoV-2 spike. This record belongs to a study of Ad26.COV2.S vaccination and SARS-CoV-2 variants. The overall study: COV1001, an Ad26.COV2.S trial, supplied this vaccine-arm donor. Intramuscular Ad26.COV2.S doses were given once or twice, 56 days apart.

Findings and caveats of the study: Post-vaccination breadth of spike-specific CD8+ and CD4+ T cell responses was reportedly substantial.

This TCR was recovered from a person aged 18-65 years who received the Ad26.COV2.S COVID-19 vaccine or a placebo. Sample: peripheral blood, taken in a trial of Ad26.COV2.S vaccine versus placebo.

The CDR3 coding sequence is TGCGCCAGCAGCCAAGATTTGTCTCAAGCCTACGAGCAGTACTTC. Translation: CASSQDLSQAYEQYF. The chain couples TRBV4-3 to TRBJ2-7; no definite D call. Germline CDR1 is LGHNA and CDR2 is YSLEER. The CDR3 is made up of 15 amino acids. Trimming stripped 0 bases from V and 2 bases from J, with 11 bases between.